A selection of T cell receptor beta chains follows, all from one sample in a study of T cells in Graves' hyperthyroidism and ophthalmopathy. TCRdb re-called the multiplex PCR reads with MiXCR, one entry per CDR3 protein. The sample shows around 700,000 distinct CDR3 sequences, around 20% of them seen only once. The sample was blood. These receptors were taken from a woman aged 45-60 years with Graves' hyperthyroidism that later progressed to Graves' ophthalmopathy. Both conserved end residues are part of each CDR3. Each record gives: V gene, clone size, J gene, CDR3 length, D gene, CDR3 DNA, CDR3 protein. A D gene is named only where the DNA matches it firmly. Size is stated for part of the rows, as once, few or many counts, or as a class when the clone is expanded.

>TRBV20-1|-|TRBJ1-1|13|-
TGCAGTGCTAGGGCGGGGACGGGCACTGAAGCTTTCTTT
CSARAGTGTEAFF
>TRBV6-1|-|TRBJ2-3|16|TRBD2
TGTGCCAGCAGCCCTAGACTAGCGGCCCGCACAGATACGCAGTATTTT
CASSPRLAARTDTQYF
>TRBV10-3|many|TRBJ2-5|13|-
TGTGCCACCCGGGCCTCAGCCCAAGAGACCCAGTACTTC
CATRASAQETQYF
>TRBV5-1|few|TRBJ2-3|13|-
TGCGCCAGCAGCCCCCGGGTCAGTGAGGCGCAGTATTTT
CASSPRVSEAQYF
>TRBV5-1|many|TRBJ2-3|12|-
TGCGCCAGCAGGTTAGCGTCCCATACGCAGTATTTT
CASRLASHTQYF
>TRBV20-1|many|TRBJ1-1|13|-
TGCAGTGCTAGGCGCCAGGAGGACACTGAAGCTTTCTTT
CSARRQEDTEAFF
>TRBV29-1|many|TRBJ1-1|13|TRBD1
TGCAGCGTTACGGGACAGAAGAACACTGAAGCTTTCTTT
CSVTGQKNTEAFF
>TRBV5-4|-|TRBJ2-2|16|-
TGTGCCAGCAGCTTTCCGGGACGGGGGGCTTCCGGGGAGCTGTTTTTT
CASSFPGRGASGELFF
>TRBV5-1|few|TRBJ2-6|18|TRBD1
TGCGCCAGCAACCCCCGCACCGGGACAGGGGCTGGGGCCAACGTCCTGACTTTC
CASNPRTGTGAGANVLTF
>TRBV30|-|TRBJ1-2|14|TRBD1
TGTGCCTGGACCCCAGGGGGCAGTTACTATGGCTACACCTTC
CAWTPGGSYYGYTF
>TRBV5-1|-|TRBJ1-6|17|TRBD1
TGCGCCAGCAGCTTGGGTAGAGGCGGGACAGTGAATTCACCCCTCCACTTT
CASSLGRGGTVNSPLHF
>TRBV5-1|many|TRBJ1-1|14|-
TGCGCCAGCAGCGGGGTGGGGGACAACACTGAAGCTTTCTTT
CASSGVGDNTEAFF
>TRBV18|-|TRBJ2-5|13|-
TGTGCCAGCTCACCGGCCTTTAAAGAGACCCAGTACTTC
CASSPAFKETQYF
>TRBV6-1|few|TRBJ2-5|11|TRBD2
TGTGCCAGCAGTTCCTGGACTAGTGAGTACTTC
CASSSWTSEYF
>TRBV30|many|TRBJ2-1|13|TRBD2
TGTGCCTTGGAGCGGGGGGGCTACAATGAGCAGTTCTTC
CALERGGYNEQFF
>TRBV20-1|many|TRBJ2-3|18|TRBD1
TGCAGTGCTCTCCAAAACACAGGGGCCCCTGGAATGGTCCGTACGCAGTATTTT
CSALQNTGAPGMVRTQYF
>TRBV2|many|TRBJ1-5|14|-
TGTGCCAGCAGTGAAATTCAGTCGACTCAGCCCCAGCATTTT
CASSEIQSTQPQHF
>TRBV2|many|TRBJ1-4|12|-
TGTGCCACCAGATTTGGGGGAGAAAAACTGTTTTTT
CATRFGGEKLFF
>TRBV6-4|few|TRBJ1-6|14|-
TGTGCCAGCAGTGTACGGGTGGGGAATTCACCCCTCCACTTT
CASSVRVGNSPLHF
>TRBV5-1|many|TRBJ2-7|15|-
TGCGCCAGCAGCTTGGAGACGCTCAGCTCCTACGAGCAGTACTTC
CASSLETLSSYEQYF
>TRBV7-8|few|TRBJ2-1|16|TRBD2
TGTGCCAGCAGCTTAGTGGGGACTAGCCACTACAATGAGCAGTTCTTC
CASSLVGTSHYNEQFF